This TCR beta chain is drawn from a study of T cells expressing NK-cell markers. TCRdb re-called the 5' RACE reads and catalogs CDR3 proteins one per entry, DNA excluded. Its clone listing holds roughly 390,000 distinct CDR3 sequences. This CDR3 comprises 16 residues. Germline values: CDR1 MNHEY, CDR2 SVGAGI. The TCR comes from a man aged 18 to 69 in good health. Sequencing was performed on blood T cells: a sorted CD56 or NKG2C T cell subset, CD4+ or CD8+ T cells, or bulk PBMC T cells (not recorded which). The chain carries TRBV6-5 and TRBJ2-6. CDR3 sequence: CASSFSRGSGANVLTF.